The clone carrying this T cell receptor beta chain was seen at least ten times. The sample originates from a study of blood T cells in healthy people across ages. PCR was performed a second time for about 7 to 12 cycles using a sample-barcoded 5' primer and a J-beta primer mix. One entry per CDR3 protein, called by TCRdb with MiXCR from the 5' RACE reads. Among 900,000 to 950,000 distinct CDR3 sequences, roughly 29% were seen once, and the ten largest hold around 9.6%. Separately, the same data were catalogued under a study of T cells of mothers and their children.

The clonotype comes from a woman aged 35 to 49 in good health. What was sequenced was blood.

The CDR3 is CASSLVAARNQPQHF. The CDR3 bases are TGTGCCAGCAGCTTAGTTGCAGCCCGCAATCAGCCCCAGCATTTT. The rearrangement links TRBV7-2 to TRBJ1-5, with D unresolved. CDR1 and CDR2 (germline): SGHTA, FQGNSA. CDR3 length: 15 amino acids. V gave up 1 base and J gave up 2 bases, with 9 bases separating them.